This paragraph reports one T cell receptor (beta chain). The antigen is unknown. These donors counted as nominally healthy when sampled, but unrecorded immune exposures were likely. The V end lost 0 bases, the J end lost 0 bases, and 9 bases lay between the germline ends. Germline V gene lookup returns CDR1 MNHEY and CDR2 SVGAGI. The CDR3 length is 16 residues. These data belong to a study of cytomegalovirus exposure and HLA in healthy donors. Study outcomes and limitations: TCR beta V- and J-gene trimming was later associated with a missense DCLRE1C variant.

The PCR made use of 60 Vbeta and 13 Jbeta primers. Sequencing used immunoSEQ multiplex PCR; TCRdb keeps in-frame clones, though not all of them. This table holds roughly 100,000 clones, approximately 73% found once. The chain recombines TRBV6-5 with TRBJ1-3; no clear D. The sample was PBMCs. The TCR comes from a woman aged 18-29 years in good health and CMV-seropositive. The CDR3 loop is CASSYSRSSSGNTIYF. Here the CDR3 DNA reads TGTGCCAGCAGTTACTCACGGTCGAGCTCTGGAAACACCATATATTTT.